The subject of this entry is one T cell receptor beta chain. As yet, its antigen is unknown. The data are from a study of cytomegalovirus exposure and HLA in healthy donors. Whole-study findings and limits: V- and J-gene trimming of TCR beta was linked (in a later analysis) to a missense DCLRE1C variant.

With 60 Vbeta and 13 Jbeta primers, the PCR was carried out. Only in-frame clones appear in the TCRdb table, and some are missing; sequencing was by immunoSEQ multiplex PCR. The sample shows some 170,000 clones, about 80% of them seen only once. The specimen was PBMCs. The receptor comes from a girl aged 10 to 17 in good health and CMV-seropositive.

CDR3 nucleotide sequence: TGTGCTAGTGGTTTGGGATCCCAGCGGGGGGGTTACACCGGGGAGCTGTTTTTT. This sequence encodes CASGLGSQRGGYTGELFF. The chain joins TRBV12-5 to TRBJ2-2, with TRBD2 matching 10 bases. Germline CDR1 reads LGHNT; CDR2 reads FRNRAP. V lost 1 base and J lost 3; bases outside the gene matches: 8. This CDR3 spans 18 amino acids.